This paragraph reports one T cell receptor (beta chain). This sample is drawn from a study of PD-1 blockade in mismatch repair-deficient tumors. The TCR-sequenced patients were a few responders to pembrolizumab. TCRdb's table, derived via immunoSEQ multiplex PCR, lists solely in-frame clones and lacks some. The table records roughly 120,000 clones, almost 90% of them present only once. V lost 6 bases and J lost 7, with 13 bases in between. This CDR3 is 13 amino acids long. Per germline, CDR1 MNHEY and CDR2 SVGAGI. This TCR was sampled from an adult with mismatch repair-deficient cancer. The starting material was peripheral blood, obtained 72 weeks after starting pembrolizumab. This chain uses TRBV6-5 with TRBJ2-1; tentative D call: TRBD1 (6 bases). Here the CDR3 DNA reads TGTGCCAGCAGAGGGGGAGTTGAGAATGAGCAGTTCTTC. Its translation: CASRGGVENEQFF.